Listed below are T cell receptor beta chains from one sample, sequenced in a study of blood T cell repertoires in COVID-19. Profiling relied on immunoSEQ multiplex PCR, and the TCRdb table lists in-frame clones only, not all of them. The data hold approximately 250,000 clones, with approximately 89% observed a single time. Sequencing was done on a sample of peripheral blood. The receptors derive from a man in his forties with active or convalescent COVID-19. Both conserved end residues are part of each CDR3. The D gene is left open where the match is weak. The size of a clone is reported for some rows only, either as once, few or many, or as a class for expanded clones.

D: TRBD2
size: .
J: TRBJ2-7
V: TRBV9
DNA: TGTGCCAGCAGCGCGGGGACTAGCGGGAGCTACGAGCAGTACTTC
CDR3: CASSAGTSGSYEQYF

D: .
size: few
J: TRBJ1-5
V: TRBV30
DNA: TGTGCCTGGAGGATACAGGGAGGGAGTCAGCCCCAGCATTTT
CDR3: CAWRIQGGSQPQHF

D: TRBD2
size: .
J: TRBJ2-5
V: TRBV13
DNA: TGTGCCAGCAGCTCCCCCGGGACTAGCGGGAGAGGCCAAGAGACCCAGTACTTC
CDR3: CASSSPGTSGRGQETQYF

D: TRBD2
size: .
J: TRBJ2-2
V: TRBV24-1
DNA: TGTGCCACCAGTGATCTAGCGGGGAGCAACACCGGGGAGCTGTTTTTT
CDR3: CATSDLAGSNTGELFF

D: .
size: .
J: TRBJ2-1
V: TRBV6-6
DNA: TGTGCCAGCAGGTTGGGAGCGGGTAGCTCCTACAATGAGCAGTTCTTC
CDR3: CASRLGAGSSYNEQFF

D: .
size: .
J: TRBJ2-1
V: TRBV5-6
DNA: TGTGCCAGCAGCTTGGGGGCGGGGAATGAGCAGTTCTTC
CDR3: CASSLGAGNEQFF

D: TRBD1
size: once
J: TRBJ2-4
V: TRBV6-5
DNA: TGTGCCAGCAGTTACCCTGGACAGGGGACGGGAAACATTCAGTACTTC
CDR3: CASSYPGQGTGNIQYF

D: .
size: .
J: TRBJ2-2
V: TRBV10-3
DNA: TGTGCCATCAGCCAGGACAGCCTAAACACCGGGGAGCTGTTTTTT
CDR3: CAISQDSLNTGELFF

D: .
size: .
J: TRBJ1-1
V: TRBV19
DNA: TGTGCCAGTAGTATCCAGGGCACTGAAGCTTTCTTT
CDR3: CASSIQGTEAFF

D: TRBD1
size: .
J: TRBJ2-7
V: TRBV9
DNA: TGTGCCAGCAGTCGGGGACAGGGTTCCTACGAGCAGTACTTC
CDR3: CASSRGQGSYEQYF

D: TRBD1
size: .
J: TRBJ1-4
V: TRBV30
DNA: TGTGCCTGGGTGCAACCAGGGGGGAAACTGTTTTTT
CDR3: CAWVQPGGKLFF

D: .
size: .
J: TRBJ2-2
V: TRBV9
DNA: TGTGCCAGCAGCGTAGCGCGGGCGGATCTCGGGGGCACCGGGGAGCTGTTTTTT
CDR3: CASSVARADLGGTGELFF

D: .
size: .
J: TRBJ1-2
V: TRBV5-1
DNA: TGCGCCAGCAGCTTAGACAGGCCCAAAGGGGCTATCCATGGCTACACCTTC
CDR3: CASSLDRPKGAIHGYTF

D: .
size: .
J: TRBJ2-1
V: TRBV3-1/TRBV3-2
DNA: TGTGCCAGCAGCCAAGGCAGGGGCGGAGAGCAGTTCTTC
CDR3: CASSQGRGGEQFF

D: TRBD1
size: .
J: TRBJ1-2
V: TRBV5-4
DNA: TGTGCCAGCAGCCCCGGGGGAATGACAGGGCGGAGTAGTGGCTACACCTTC
CDR3: CASSPGGMTGRSSGYTF

D: .
size: once
J: TRBJ1-1
V: TRBV4-1
DNA: TGCGCCAGCAGCCGCACTAGTAGGGAGGGCACTGAAGCTTTCTTT
CDR3: CASSRTSREGTEAFF

D: .
size: .
J: TRBJ1-2
V: TRBV6-5
DNA: TGTGCCACCATAGGGGGCTATGGCTACACCTTC
CDR3: CATIGGYGYTF

D: .
size: few
J: TRBJ2-1
V: TRBV6-5
DNA: TGTGCCAGCAGTTACCCCGTACAGGGTAGAAATGAGCAGTTCTTC
CDR3: CASSYPVQGRNEQFF

D: TRBD1
size: few
J: TRBJ1-5
V: TRBV29-1
DNA: TGCAGCGTTGGGGACAGGGTGCAGCCCCAGCATTTT
CDR3: CSVGDRVQPQHF

D: TRBD1
size: once
J: TRBJ2-1
V: TRBV5-1
DNA: TGCGCCAGCAGCCCGAACCCCGGGACAGGGACCTACAATGAGCAGTTCTTC
CDR3: CASSPNPGTGTYNEQFF

D: .
size: .
J: TRBJ1-6
V: TRBV28
DNA: TGTGCCAGCAGTTTCCACAGCCAGGGCGGTTCACCCCTCCACTTT
CDR3: CASSFHSQGGSPLHF

D: TRBD1
size: .
J: TRBJ1-5
V: TRBV5-1
DNA: TGCGCCAGCAGCTTAACAGGGGATCAGCCCCAGCATTTT
CDR3: CASSLTGDQPQHF

D: TRBD1
size: .
J: TRBJ1-2
V: TRBV5-4
DNA: TGTGCCAGCAGCTTAGGACAGGGTGTGGGTCAAGGCTACACCTTC
CDR3: CASSLGQGVGQGYTF

D: .
size: .
J: TRBJ2-1
V: TRBV28
DNA: TGTGCCAGTCTTTTCGACACCAGCTCCTACAATGAGCAGTTCTTC
CDR3: CASLFDTSSYNEQFF

D: .
size: .
J: TRBJ2-7
V: TRBV2
DNA: TGTGCCAGCAGGGCGGACTCCTACGAGCAGTACTTC
CDR3: CASRADSYEQYF

D: .
size: few
J: TRBJ1-1
V: TRBV27
DNA: TGTGCCAGCAGTCCCTTCGGGAGGACGAACACTGAAGCTTTCTTT
CDR3: CASSPFGRTNTEAFF

D: TRBD1
size: .
J: TRBJ2-3
V: TRBV20-1
DNA: TGCAGTGCTAGTAGGGGGCCCCGCACAGATACGCAGTATTTT
CDR3: CSASRGPRTDTQYF

D: .
size: .
J: TRBJ2-7
V: TRBV27
DNA: TGTGCCAGCAGTTTCGCTTCTCAGGGTAAAGTCGAGCAGTACTTC
CDR3: CASSFASQGKVEQYF

D: TRBD1
size: once
J: TRBJ1-2
V: TRBV5-4
DNA: TGTGCCAGCACAGGGGGCTATGGCTACACCTTC
CDR3: CASTGGYGYTF

D: TRBD1
size: .
J: TRBJ1-4
V: TRBV10-3
DNA: TGTGCCATCAGGGACAGGGGGCTGGGGGAAAAACTGTTTTTT
CDR3: CAIRDRGLGEKLFF

D: TRBD2
size: .
J: TRBJ2-1
V: TRBV5-4
DNA: TGTGCCAGCAGCTCCGGGACTACGCTCGTAAATGAGCAGTTCTTC
CDR3: CASSSGTTLVNEQFF

D: .
size: .
J: TRBJ1-6
V: TRBV18
DNA: TGTGCCAGCTCACCCACGGAGGTTAGGACTTCACCCCTCCACTTT
CDR3: CASSPTEVRTSPLHF

D: TRBD2
size: .
J: TRBJ2-7
V: TRBV2
DNA: TGTGCCAGCAGTGAAACGGCTAGCGGGACCTACGAGCAGTACTTC
CDR3: CASSETASGTYEQYF

D: TRBD2
size: .
J: TRBJ2-3
V: TRBV24-1
DNA: TGTGCCACCAGTGATTTGCGTACGGGGGGACCAGATACGCAGTATTTT
CDR3: CATSDLRTGGPDTQYF

D: .
size: few
J: TRBJ2-5
V: TRBV7-2
DNA: TGTGCCAGCAGCTTAACTCCTTTAGAGACCCAGTACTTC
CDR3: CASSLTPLETQYF

D: .
size: .
J: TRBJ1-3
V: TRBV7-6
DNA: TGTGCCAGCAGCCCTGGCGGGGGAAACACCATATATTTT
CDR3: CASSPGGGNTIYF

D: TRBD1
size: .
J: TRBJ2-5
V: TRBV2
DNA: TGTGCCAGCCTTACAGGGGGCGCAGTGGAGACCCAGTACTTC
CDR3: CASLTGGAVETQYF

D: .
size: .
J: TRBJ1-6
V: TRBV2
DNA: TGTGCCAGCAGTGACGTGGGCTCTGCCCTCCACTTT
CDR3: CASSDVGSALHF

D: .
size: .
J: TRBJ2-5
V: TRBV18
DNA: TGTGCCAGCCTACCTATGGACCAGGGTCAAGAGACCCAGTACTTC
CDR3: CASLPMDQGQETQYF

D: .
size: .
J: TRBJ1-5
V: TRBV19
DNA: TGTGCCAGTAAGAACAGGACTAAAGATCAGCCCCAGCATTTT
CDR3: CASKNRTKDQPQHF

D: TRBD1
size: few
J: TRBJ2-7
V: TRBV27
DNA: TGTGCCAGCAGTGAGACAGGGCGGTACGAGCAGTACTTC
CDR3: CASSETGRYEQYF

D: .
size: .
J: TRBJ1-5
V: TRBV6-6
DNA: TGTGCCAGCAGTTCTTTAGACTTATATAGCAATCAGCCCCAGCATTTT
CDR3: CASSSLDLYSNQPQHF

D: TRBD1
size: .
J: TRBJ1-4
V: TRBV28
DNA: TGTGCCAGCAGCGGACAGGGCGCCCGTAATGGTGAAAAACTGTTTTTT
CDR3: CASSGQGARNGEKLFF

D: TRBD1
size: .
J: TRBJ2-3
V: TRBV19
DNA: TGTGCCAGTAGCCTCACAGGGGGCGCAGATACGCAGTATTTT
CDR3: CASSLTGGADTQYF

D: .
size: .
J: TRBJ1-6
V: TRBV5-6
DNA: TGTGCCAGCAGCTTCCCAGGCAATTCACCCCTCCACTTT
CDR3: CASSFPGNSPLHF

D: .
size: .
J: TRBJ1-5
V: TRBV5-4
DNA: TGTGCCAGCAGCTTTCCCGATCAGCCCCAGCATTTT
CDR3: CASSFPDQPQHF

D: TRBD2
size: .
J: TRBJ2-3
V: TRBV7-2
DNA: TGTGCCAGCAGCTTCCGGACTAGTTCATTGGGGACAGATACGCAGTATTTT
CDR3: CASSFRTSSLGTDTQYF

D: .
size: .
J: TRBJ2-7
V: TRBV7-2
DNA: TGTGCCAGCACGAGCGGGTACTACGAGCAGTACTTC
CDR3: CASTSGYYEQYF